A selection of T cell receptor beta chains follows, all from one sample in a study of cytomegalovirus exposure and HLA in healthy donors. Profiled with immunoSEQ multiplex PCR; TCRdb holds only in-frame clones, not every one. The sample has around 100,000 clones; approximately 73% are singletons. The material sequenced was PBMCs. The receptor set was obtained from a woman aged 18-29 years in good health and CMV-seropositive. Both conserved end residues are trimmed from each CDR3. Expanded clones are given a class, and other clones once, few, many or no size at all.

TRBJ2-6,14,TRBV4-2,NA,ASSQERGSGANVLT
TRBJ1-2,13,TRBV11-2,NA,ASSPFSDIPYGYT
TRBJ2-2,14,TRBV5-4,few,ASSPPSAGGTGELF
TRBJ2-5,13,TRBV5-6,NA,ASSVPGQGKETQY
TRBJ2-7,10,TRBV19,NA,ASSLQGYEQY
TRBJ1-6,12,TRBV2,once,ASISREGYSPLH
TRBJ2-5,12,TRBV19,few,ASCGQGFQETQY
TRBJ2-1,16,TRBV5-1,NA,ASSLIRTSGSGYNEQF
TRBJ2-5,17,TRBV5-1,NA,ASSKRGGYGTSAQETQY
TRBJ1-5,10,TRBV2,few,ASSVSNQPQH
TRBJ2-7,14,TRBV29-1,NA,SVEGADRREVIWQY
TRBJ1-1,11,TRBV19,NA,ASSIVGGTEAF
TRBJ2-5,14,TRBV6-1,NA,ASSELSGGSQETQY
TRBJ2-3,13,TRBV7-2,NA,ASSLGGRGSDTQY
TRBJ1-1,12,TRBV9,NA,ASSLQGENTEAF
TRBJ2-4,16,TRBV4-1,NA,ASSQEQGAGLAKNIQY
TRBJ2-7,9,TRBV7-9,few,ASSSYYEQY
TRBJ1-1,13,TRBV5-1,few,ASSPGHLMNTEAF
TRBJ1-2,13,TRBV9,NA,ASSVGQGANYGYT
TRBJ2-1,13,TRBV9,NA,ASSISGRAGNEQF
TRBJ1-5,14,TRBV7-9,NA,ASSPGREYSNQPQH
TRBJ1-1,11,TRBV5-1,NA,ASSLTGWTEAF
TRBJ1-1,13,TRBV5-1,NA,ASNHRAGTSAEAF
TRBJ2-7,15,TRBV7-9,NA,ASSHPGAREGAYEQY
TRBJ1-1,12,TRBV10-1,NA,ASSEIGRTQGAF
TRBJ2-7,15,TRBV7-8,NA,ASSLIKGGLAGAKQY
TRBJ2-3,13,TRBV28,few,ASSLYARAQATQY
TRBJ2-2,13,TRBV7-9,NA,ASSLGTGVTGELF
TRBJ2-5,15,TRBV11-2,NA,ASSLVGTSGTLLAQY
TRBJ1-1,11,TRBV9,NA,ASSVGQGRGAF
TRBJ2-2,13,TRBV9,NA,ASSVEAGGTGELF
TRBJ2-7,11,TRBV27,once,ASSSSGRYEQY
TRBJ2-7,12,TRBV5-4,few,ASTPGTIWGEQY
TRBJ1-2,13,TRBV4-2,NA,ASSQGGEPNYGYT
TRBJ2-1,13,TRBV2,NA,ASSDPGLAGGGWF
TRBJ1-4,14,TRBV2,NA,ASSRDRGPGNEKLF
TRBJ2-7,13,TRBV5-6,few,ASSPINGQTYEQY
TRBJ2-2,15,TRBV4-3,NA,ASSQDILAGDTGELF
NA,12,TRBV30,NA,AWSTGTSVNEQY
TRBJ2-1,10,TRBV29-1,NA,SAPGLGNEQF
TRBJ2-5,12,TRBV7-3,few,ASSPTGLQETQY
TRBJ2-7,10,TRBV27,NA,ASSSGGHEQY
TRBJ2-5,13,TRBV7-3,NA,ASSLNRGQGETQY
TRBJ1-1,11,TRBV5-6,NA,ASNYLGVPEAF
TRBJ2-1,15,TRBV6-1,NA,ASSELLGLNEGDEQF